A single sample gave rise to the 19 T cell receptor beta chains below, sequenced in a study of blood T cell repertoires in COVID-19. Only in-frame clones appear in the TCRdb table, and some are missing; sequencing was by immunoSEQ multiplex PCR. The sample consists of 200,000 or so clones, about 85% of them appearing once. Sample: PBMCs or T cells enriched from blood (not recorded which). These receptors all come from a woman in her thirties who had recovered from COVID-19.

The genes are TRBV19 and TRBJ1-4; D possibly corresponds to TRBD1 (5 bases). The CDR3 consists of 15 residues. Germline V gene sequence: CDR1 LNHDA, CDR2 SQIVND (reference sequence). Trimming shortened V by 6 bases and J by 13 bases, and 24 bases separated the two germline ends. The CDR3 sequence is CASSLSPRGGRRLFF. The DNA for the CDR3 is TGTGCCAGTAGCCTTTCTCCAAGGGGAGGACGAAGACTGTTTTTT.

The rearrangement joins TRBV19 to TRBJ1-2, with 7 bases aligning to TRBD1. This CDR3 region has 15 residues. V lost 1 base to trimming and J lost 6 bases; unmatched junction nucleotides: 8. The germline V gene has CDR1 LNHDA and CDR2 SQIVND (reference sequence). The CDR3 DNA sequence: TGTGCCAGTAGTATAGGCACAGGGGAATGGGATGGCTACACCTTC. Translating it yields CASSIGTGEWDGYTF.

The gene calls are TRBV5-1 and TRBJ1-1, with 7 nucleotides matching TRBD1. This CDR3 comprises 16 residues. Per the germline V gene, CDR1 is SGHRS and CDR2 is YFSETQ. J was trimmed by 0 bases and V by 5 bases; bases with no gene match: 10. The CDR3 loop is CASSFSPGGVNTEAFF. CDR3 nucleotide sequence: TGCGCCAGCAGTTTTTCCCCAGGGGGAGTGAACACTGAAGCTTTCTTT.

CDR3 loop: CASSQEAGGTEAFF. The DNA of the CDR3 is TGTGCCAGCAGCCAAGAAGCAGGGGGTACTGAAGCTTTCTTT. The chain couples TRBV4-2 to TRBJ1-1; 7 bases are shared with TRBD1. CDR3 length: 14 amino acids. Germline V gene sequence: CDR1 LGHNA, CDR2 YNFKEQ. J gave up 5 bases and V 0 bases, and 3 bases lay outside the gene matches.

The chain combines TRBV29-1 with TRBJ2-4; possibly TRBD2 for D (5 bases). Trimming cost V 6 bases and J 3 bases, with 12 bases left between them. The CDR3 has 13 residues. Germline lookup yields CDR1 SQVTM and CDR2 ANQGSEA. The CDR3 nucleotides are TGCAGCGTAGTGACTCGGGGCAAAAACATTCAGTACTTC. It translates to CSVVTRGKNIQYF.

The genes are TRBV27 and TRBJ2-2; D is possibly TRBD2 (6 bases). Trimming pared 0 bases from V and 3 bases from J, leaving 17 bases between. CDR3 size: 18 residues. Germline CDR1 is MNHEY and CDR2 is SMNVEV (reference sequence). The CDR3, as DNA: TGTGCCAGCAGTTTATCTAACAGCGCCGGGGGATACACCGGGGAGCTGTTTTTT. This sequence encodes CASSLSNSAGGYTGELFF.

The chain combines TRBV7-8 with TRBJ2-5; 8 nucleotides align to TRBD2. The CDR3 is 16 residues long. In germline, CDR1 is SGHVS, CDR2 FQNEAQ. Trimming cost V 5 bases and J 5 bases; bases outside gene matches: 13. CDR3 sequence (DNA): TGTGCCAGCAGCCCCCAGTCCGGGACTAGAGATGAGACCCAGTACTTC. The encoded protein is CASSPQSGTRDETQYF.

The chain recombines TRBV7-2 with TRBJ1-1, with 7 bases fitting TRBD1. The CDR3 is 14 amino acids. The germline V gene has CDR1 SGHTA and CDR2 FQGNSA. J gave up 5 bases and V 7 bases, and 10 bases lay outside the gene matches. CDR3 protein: CASTPGQLSTEAFF. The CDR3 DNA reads TGTGCCAGCACACCGGGACAGCTAAGTACTGAAGCTTTCTTT.

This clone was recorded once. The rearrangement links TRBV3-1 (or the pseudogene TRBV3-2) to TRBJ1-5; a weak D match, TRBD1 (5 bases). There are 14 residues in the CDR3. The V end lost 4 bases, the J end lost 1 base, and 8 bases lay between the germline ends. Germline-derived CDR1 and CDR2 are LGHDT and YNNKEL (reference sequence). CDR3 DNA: TGTGCCAGCAGCCCGGGGGGAAGCAATCAGCCCCAGCATTTT. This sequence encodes CASSPGGSNQPQHF.

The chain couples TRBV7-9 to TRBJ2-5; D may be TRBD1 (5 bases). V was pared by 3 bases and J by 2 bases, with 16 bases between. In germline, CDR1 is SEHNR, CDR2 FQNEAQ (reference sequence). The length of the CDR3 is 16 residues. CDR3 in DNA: TGTGCCAGCAGCTTTTTGACGGACACCCGGCAAGAGACCCAGTACTTC. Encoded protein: CASSFLTDTRQETQYF.

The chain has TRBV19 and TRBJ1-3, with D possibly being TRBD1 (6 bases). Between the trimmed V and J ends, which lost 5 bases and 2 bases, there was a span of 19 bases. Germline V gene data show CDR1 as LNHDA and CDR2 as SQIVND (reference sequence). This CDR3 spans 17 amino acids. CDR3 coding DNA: TGTGCCAGTAGTCCCGCATTGGGACAACACCCTGGAAACACCATATATTTT. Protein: CASSPALGQHPGNTIYF.

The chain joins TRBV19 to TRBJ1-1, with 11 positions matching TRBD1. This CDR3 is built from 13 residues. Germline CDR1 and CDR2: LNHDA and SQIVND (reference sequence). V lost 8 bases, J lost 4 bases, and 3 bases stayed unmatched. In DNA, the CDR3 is TGTGCCAGTGGACAGGGGGCTGCCACTGAAGCTTTCTTT. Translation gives CASGQGAATEAFF.

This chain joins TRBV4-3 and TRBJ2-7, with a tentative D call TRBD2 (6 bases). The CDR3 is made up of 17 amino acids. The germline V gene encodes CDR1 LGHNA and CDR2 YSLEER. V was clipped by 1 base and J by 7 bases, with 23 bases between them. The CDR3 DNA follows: TGCGCCAGCAGCCAAGTGTTAACCGGGGGTCGGGCGGGAGAGCAGTACTTC. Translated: CASSQVLTGGRAGEQYF.

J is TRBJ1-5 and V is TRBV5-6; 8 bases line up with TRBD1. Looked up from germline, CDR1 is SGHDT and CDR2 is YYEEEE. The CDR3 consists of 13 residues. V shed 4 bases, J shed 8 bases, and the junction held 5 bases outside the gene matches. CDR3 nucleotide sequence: TGTGCCAGCAGCCCAGGGGGCGCGGAGCCCCAGCATTTT. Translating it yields CASSPGGAEPQHF.

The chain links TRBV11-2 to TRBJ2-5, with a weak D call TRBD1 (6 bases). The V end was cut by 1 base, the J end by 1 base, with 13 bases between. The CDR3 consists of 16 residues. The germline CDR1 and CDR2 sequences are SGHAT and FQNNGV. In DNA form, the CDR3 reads TGTGCCAGCAGCTTAGTCCCCGGGACAATCCAAGAGACCCAGTACTTC. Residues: CASSLVPGTIQETQYF.

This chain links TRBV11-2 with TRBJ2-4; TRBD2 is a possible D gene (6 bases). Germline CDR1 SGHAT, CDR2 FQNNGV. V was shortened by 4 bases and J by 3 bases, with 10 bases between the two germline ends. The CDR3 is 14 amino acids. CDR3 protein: CASSSVRGKNIQYF. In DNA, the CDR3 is TGTGCCAGCAGCTCGGTGCGGGGCAAAAACATTCAGTACTTC.

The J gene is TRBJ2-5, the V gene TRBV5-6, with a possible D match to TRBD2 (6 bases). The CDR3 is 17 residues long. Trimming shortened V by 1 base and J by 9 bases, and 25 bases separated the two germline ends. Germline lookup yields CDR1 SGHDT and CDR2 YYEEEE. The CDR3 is CASSLYSRPGPRGAQYF. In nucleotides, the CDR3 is TGTGCCAGCAGCTTGTACAGCCGTCCAGGTCCCCGCGGGGCCCAGTACTTC.

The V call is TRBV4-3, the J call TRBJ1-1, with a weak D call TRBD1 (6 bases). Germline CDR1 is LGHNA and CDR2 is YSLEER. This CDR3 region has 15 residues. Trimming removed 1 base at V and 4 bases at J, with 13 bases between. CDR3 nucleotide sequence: TGCGCCAGCAGCCAAGGCTTTAGGGGGACCACTGAAGCTTTCTTT. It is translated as CASSQGFRGTTEAFF.

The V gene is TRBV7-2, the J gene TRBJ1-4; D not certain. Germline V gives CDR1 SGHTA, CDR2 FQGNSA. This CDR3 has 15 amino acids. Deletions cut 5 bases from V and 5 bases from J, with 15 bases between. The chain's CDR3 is CASSPGLSQNEKLFF. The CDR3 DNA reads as TGTGCCAGCAGCCCCGGACTTAGCCAGAATGAAAAACTGTTTTTT.